This is a list of T cell receptor beta chains from one sample in a study of lymphopenia after photon versus proton radiotherapy. Repertoires were generated with immunoSEQ multiplex PCR, while TCRdb's copy carries only in-frame clones and drops some. The sample shows roughly 150,000 clones, roughly nine tenths of them seen only once. The source material was peripheral blood, sampled from a patient treated with photon-based radiotherapy. The source is a man aged 50 to 60 with gastric cancer. CDR3s include the opening cysteine and the closing phenylalanine or tryptophan. D genes are given only for firm matches. A row's size may be missing; if present it is once, few, many or a size class.

j_gene: TRBJ2-3
v_gene: TRBV18
d_gene: NA
abundance: NA
CDR3aa: CASSPPQGWTTDTQYF
CDR3nt: TGTGCCAGCTCACCACCGCAGGGGTGGACCACAGATACGCAGTATTTT

j_gene: TRBJ2-7
v_gene: TRBV28
d_gene: NA
abundance: NA
CDR3aa: CASSFTYEQYF
CDR3nt: TGTGCCAGCAGTTTCACCTACGAGCAGTACTTC

j_gene: TRBJ1-1
v_gene: TRBV2
d_gene: TRBD1
abundance: NA
CDR3aa: CASKGQVNTEAFF
CDR3nt: TGTGCCAGCAAAGGACAGGTGAACACTGAAGCTTTCTTT

j_gene: TRBJ2-5
v_gene: TRBV5-4
d_gene: TRBD2
abundance: once
CDR3aa: CASSAGGLLQETQYF
CDR3nt: TGTGCCAGCAGCGCGGGGGGGCTCCTCCAAGAGACCCAGTACTTC

j_gene: TRBJ1-1
v_gene: TRBV5-4
d_gene: NA
abundance: once
CDR3aa: CASSLGPGNTEAFF
CDR3nt: TGTGCCAGCAGCTTGGGTCCGGGGAACACTGAAGCTTTCTTT

j_gene: TRBJ1-1
v_gene: TRBV5-1
d_gene: NA
abundance: NA
CDR3aa: CASSSNPPGLEAFF
CDR3nt: TGCGCCAGCAGCTCCAATCCCCCAGGCCTTGAAGCTTTCTTT

j_gene: TRBJ1-4
v_gene: TRBV7-6
d_gene: NA
abundance: few
CDR3aa: CASSLAGTAEKLFF
CDR3nt: TGTGCCAGCAGCTTAGCCGGGACCGCCGAAAAACTGTTTTTT

j_gene: TRBJ2-4
v_gene: TRBV27
d_gene: NA
abundance: NA
CDR3aa: CASSSRGKAKNIQYF
CDR3nt: TGTGCCAGCAGTTCCCGGGGTAAAGCCAAAAACATTCAGTACTTC

j_gene: TRBJ1-1
v_gene: TRBV2
d_gene: NA
abundance: NA
CDR3aa: CASSEGGEHPPAGAFF
CDR3nt: TGTGCCAGCAGCGAGGGGGGCGAACATCCCCCTGCAGGAGCTTTCTTT

j_gene: TRBJ2-7
v_gene: TRBV5-1
d_gene: NA
abundance: NA
CDR3aa: CASSPPTSSYEQYF
CDR3nt: TGCGCCAGCAGCCCCCCGACCAGCTCCTACGAGCAGTACTTC

j_gene: TRBJ2-7
v_gene: TRBV4-2
d_gene: TRBD2
abundance: NA
CDR3aa: CASSQVGGGLAGSYEQYF
CDR3nt: TGTGCCAGCAGCCAAGTTGGGGGGGGTCTAGCGGGTTCCTACGAGCAGTACTTC

j_gene: TRBJ2-1
v_gene: TRBV15
d_gene: TRBD2
abundance: once
CDR3aa: CATSMTSADNEQFF
CDR3nt: TGTGCCACCAGCATGACTAGCGCAGACAATGAGCAGTTCTTC

j_gene: TRBJ2-3
v_gene: TRBV5-6
d_gene: NA
abundance: NA
CDR3aa: CASSFLSGTDTQYF
CDR3nt: TGTGCCAGCAGCTTCCTCTCTGGCACAGATACGCAGTATTTT

j_gene: TRBJ2-1
v_gene: TRBV7-2
d_gene: NA
abundance: NA
CDR3aa: CASSSGRYNEQFF
CDR3nt: TGTGCCAGCAGCTCCGGGAGATACAATGAGCAGTTCTTC

j_gene: TRBJ2-7
v_gene: TRBV4-1
d_gene: NA
abundance: NA
CDR3aa: CASSQETAPPAIYEQYF
CDR3nt: TGCGCCAGCAGCCAAGAGACGGCGCCACCCGCAATTTACGAGCAGTACTTC

j_gene: TRBJ2-5
v_gene: TRBV7-7
d_gene: NA
abundance: NA
CDR3aa: CSLKTLPQETQYF
CDR3nt: TGTTCCCTCAAGACTTTACCCCAAGAGACCCAGTACTTC

j_gene: TRBJ1-1
v_gene: TRBV7-9
d_gene: NA
abundance: NA
CDR3aa: CASSLVQGGNTEAFF
CDR3nt: TGTGCCAGCAGCTTAGTTCAGGGCGGTAACACTGAAGCTTTCTTT

j_gene: TRBJ1-2
v_gene: TRBV5-1
d_gene: NA
abundance: NA
CDR3aa: CASSLGNGQNYGYTF
CDR3nt: TGCGCCAGCAGCTTGGGTAACGGACAGAACTATGGCTACACCTTC

j_gene: TRBJ1-1
v_gene: TRBV7-2
d_gene: NA
abundance: NA
CDR3aa: CASSLRKGMANTEAFF
CDR3nt: TGTGCCAGCAGCCTGAGAAAGGGGATGGCGAACACTGAAGCTTTCTTT

j_gene: TRBJ2-7
v_gene: TRBV9
d_gene: TRBD1
abundance: NA
CDR3aa: CASSTGTGSYEQYF
CDR3nt: TGTGCCAGCAGCACCGGGACAGGATCCTACGAGCAGTACTTC

j_gene: TRBJ1-2
v_gene: TRBV29-1
d_gene: TRBD1
abundance: NA
CDR3aa: CSDSTGGDYGYTF
CDR3nt: TGCAGCGATTCGACAGGGGGCGACTATGGCTACACCTTC

j_gene: TRBJ2-2
v_gene: TRBV19
d_gene: NA
abundance: NA
CDR3aa: CASHLANTGELFF
CDR3nt: TGTGCCAGTCACCTAGCGAACACCGGGGAGCTGTTTTTT

j_gene: TRBJ1-5
v_gene: TRBV5-5
d_gene: NA
abundance: NA
CDR3aa: CASSLSSPNQPQHF
CDR3nt: TGTGCCAGCAGCTTGTCCAGTCCCAATCAGCCCCAGCATTTT

j_gene: TRBJ2-1
v_gene: TRBV5-1
d_gene: TRBD2
abundance: NA
CDR3aa: CATRTSGNYNEQFF
CDR3nt: TGCGCCACCAGGACTAGCGGTAACTACAATGAGCAGTTCTTC

j_gene: TRBJ2-1
v_gene: TRBV13
d_gene: TRBD2
abundance: NA
CDR3aa: CASSPSIGLAGETYNEQFF
CDR3nt: TGTGCCAGCAGCCCCTCAATCGGACTAGCGGGAGAAACCTACAATGAGCAGTTCTTC

j_gene: TRBJ2-7
v_gene: TRBV19
d_gene: NA
abundance: NA
CDR3aa: CATQCWGRCFYEQYF
CDR3nt: TGTGCCACCCAATGCTGGGGACGGTGCTTCTACGAGCAGTACTTC

j_gene: TRBJ2-4
v_gene: TRBV5-1
d_gene: TRBD2
abundance: NA
CDR3aa: CASSPLAGAKNIQYF
CDR3nt: TGCGCCAGCAGCCCCCTAGCGGGAGCCAAAAACATTCAGTACTTC

j_gene: TRBJ1-1
v_gene: TRBV12-2
d_gene: NA
abundance: NA
CDR3aa: CASRLVRDEAFF
CDR3nt: TGTGCAAGTCGCTTAGTGCGGGATGAAGCTTTCTTT

j_gene: TRBJ1-4
v_gene: TRBV2
d_gene: TRBD1
abundance: NA
CDR3aa: CASNYQGVPTNEKLFF
CDR3nt: TGTGCCAGCAATTACCAGGGGGTGCCAACTAATGAAAAACTGTTTTTT

j_gene: TRBJ2-3
v_gene: TRBV30
d_gene: NA
abundance: NA
CDR3aa: CAWSNTDTQYF
CDR3nt: TGTGCCTGGAGTAACACAGATACGCAGTATTTT

j_gene: TRBJ2-3
v_gene: TRBV27
d_gene: NA
abundance: NA
CDR3aa: CASSPLGLGMVDTQYF
CDR3nt: TGTGCCAGCAGTCCCCTGGGACTGGGGATGGTGGATACGCAGTATTTT

j_gene: TRBJ1-2
v_gene: TRBV5-6
d_gene: NA
abundance: few
CDR3aa: CASSLDGYSNYGYTF
CDR3nt: TGTGCCAGCAGCTTGGACGGTTACAGTAACTATGGCTACACCTTC

j_gene: TRBJ1-2
v_gene: TRBV28
d_gene: NA
abundance: NA
CDR3aa: CASSFSGRYGYTF
CDR3nt: TGTGCCAGCAGTTTTTCGGGCCGCTATGGCTACACCTTC

j_gene: TRBJ2-4
v_gene: TRBV28
d_gene: TRBD1
abundance: NA
CDR3aa: CASRTGTGGLAKNIQYF
CDR3nt: TGTGCCAGCAGAACCGGGACAGGGGGTCTAGCCAAAAACATTCAGTACTTC

j_gene: TRBJ1-2
v_gene: TRBV10-3
d_gene: TRBD1
abundance: NA
CDR3aa: CAISSQGVDGYTF
CDR3nt: TGTGCCATCAGTTCACAGGGGGTGGACGGCTACACCTTC

j_gene: TRBJ1-1
v_gene: TRBV6-6
d_gene: NA
abundance: NA
CDR3aa: CASTEGGMNTEAFF
CDR3nt: TGTGCCAGCACCGAAGGGGGGATGAACACTGAAGCTTTCTTT

j_gene: TRBJ1-1
v_gene: TRBV5-1
d_gene: TRBD1
abundance: NA
CDR3aa: CASSLRDRGRSEAFF
CDR3nt: TGCGCCAGCAGCTTACGGGACAGGGGGCGGTCTGAAGCTTTCTTT

j_gene: TRBJ2-6
v_gene: TRBV18
d_gene: NA
abundance: once
CDR3aa: CASSVMSAAGANVLTF
CDR3nt: TGTGCCAGCTCAGTTATGAGCGCGGCTGGGGCCAACGTCCTGACTTTC

j_gene: TRBJ2-7
v_gene: TRBV18
d_gene: TRBD2
abundance: NA
CDR3aa: CASSPHVPGLAGGGEQYF
CDR3nt: TGTGCCAGCTCACCCCACGTCCCGGGACTAGCGGGAGGGGGCGAGCAGTACTTC